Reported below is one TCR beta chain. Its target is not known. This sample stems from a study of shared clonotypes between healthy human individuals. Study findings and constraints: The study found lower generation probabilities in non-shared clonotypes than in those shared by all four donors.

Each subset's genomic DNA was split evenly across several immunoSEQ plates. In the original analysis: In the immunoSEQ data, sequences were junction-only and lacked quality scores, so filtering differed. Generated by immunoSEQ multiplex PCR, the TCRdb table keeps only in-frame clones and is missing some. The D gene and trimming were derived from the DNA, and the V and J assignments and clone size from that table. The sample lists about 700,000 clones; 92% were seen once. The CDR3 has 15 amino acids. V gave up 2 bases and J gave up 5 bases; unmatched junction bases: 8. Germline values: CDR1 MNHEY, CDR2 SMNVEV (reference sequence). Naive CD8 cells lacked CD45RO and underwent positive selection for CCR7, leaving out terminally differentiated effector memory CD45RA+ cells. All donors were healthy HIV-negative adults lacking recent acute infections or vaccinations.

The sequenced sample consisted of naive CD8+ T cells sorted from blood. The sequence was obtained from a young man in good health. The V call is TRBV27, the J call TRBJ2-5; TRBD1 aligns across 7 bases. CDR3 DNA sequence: TGTGCCAGCAGTTTAACGATAACAGGGGTGGAGACCCAGTACTTC. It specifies CASSLTITGVETQYF.